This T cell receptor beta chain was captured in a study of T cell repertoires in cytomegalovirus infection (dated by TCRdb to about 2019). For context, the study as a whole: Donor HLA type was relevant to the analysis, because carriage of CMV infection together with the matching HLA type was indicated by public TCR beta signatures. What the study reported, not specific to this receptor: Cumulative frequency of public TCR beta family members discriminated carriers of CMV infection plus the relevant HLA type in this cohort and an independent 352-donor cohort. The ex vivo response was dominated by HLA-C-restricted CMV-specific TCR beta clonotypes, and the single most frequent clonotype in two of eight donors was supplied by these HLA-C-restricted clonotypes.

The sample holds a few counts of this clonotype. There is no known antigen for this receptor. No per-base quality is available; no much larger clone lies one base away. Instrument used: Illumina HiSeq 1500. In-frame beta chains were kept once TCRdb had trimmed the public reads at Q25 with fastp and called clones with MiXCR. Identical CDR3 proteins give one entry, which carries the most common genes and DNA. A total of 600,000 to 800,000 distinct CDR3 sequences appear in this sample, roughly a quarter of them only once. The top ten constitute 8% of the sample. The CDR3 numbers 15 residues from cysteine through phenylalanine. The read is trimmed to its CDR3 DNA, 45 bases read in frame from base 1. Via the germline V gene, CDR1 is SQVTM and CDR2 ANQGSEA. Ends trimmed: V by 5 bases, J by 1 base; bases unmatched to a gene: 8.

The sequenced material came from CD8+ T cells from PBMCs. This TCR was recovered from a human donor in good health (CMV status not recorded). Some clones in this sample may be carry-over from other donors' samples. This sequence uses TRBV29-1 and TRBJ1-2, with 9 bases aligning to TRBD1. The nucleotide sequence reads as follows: TGCAGCGTTACAGGGGGCACGGGAATTAACTATGGCTACACCTTC. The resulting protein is CSVTGGTGINYGYTF.